These T cell receptor beta chains were read from a single sample in a study of CD8+ T cells in alopecia areata. Clones were sequenced by immunoSEQ multiplex PCR, and TCRdb holds only the in-frame ones, with some missing. Counted here are about 180,000 clones, roughly 53% occurring once; the ten biggest clones make up 10% to 14%. The sample was CD8+ T cells sorted from blood, taken at week 24, from a patient treated with tofacitinib. Receptors originate from a human donor with alopecia areata. Both conserved end residues are part of each CDR3. Each record gives: clone size, V gene, D gene, J gene, CDR3 DNA, CDR3 protein. D genes are given only for firm matches. Size values are once, few and many counts, or a class for expanded clones, and some rows have none.

-	TRBV19	-	TRBJ2-1	TGTGCCACTTCGGTTGGGGGGCTTCATGAGCAGTTCTTC	CATSVGGLHEQFF
-	TRBV7-9	-	TRBJ1-1	TGTGCCAGCAGGGATTCAAGCGTGAACACTGAAGCTTTCTTT	CASRDSSVNTEAFF
few	TRBV7-9	-	TRBJ2-1	TGTGCCAGCAGCCACGGGACTTCCGCCAACAATGAGCAGTTCTTC	CASSHGTSANNEQFF
-	TRBV4-1	-	TRBJ1-1	TGCGCCAGCAGCCAAGCCGCTGAAGCTTTCTTT	CASSQAAEAFF
-	TRBV30	-	TRBJ1-6	TGTGCCACAGGGTTGAGTTCGGGATCACCCCTCCACTTT	CATGLSSGSPLHF
many	TRBV13	TRBD2	TRBJ2-2	TGTGCCAGCAGCTCGGCCCTAAGCGGGGGAACCGGGGAGCTGTTTTTT	CASSSALSGGTGELFF
-	TRBV19	-	TRBJ2-7	TGTGCCAGTAGTATCGGGGCGACGGTCGAGCAGTACTTC	CASSIGATVEQYF
few	TRBV28	TRBD1	TRBJ2-1	TGTGCCAGCAGCTACAGGGGCAATGAGCAGTTCTTC	CASSYRGNEQFF
-	TRBV15	-	TRBJ1-6	TGTGCCACCGGGACACCTGGGGGTTCACCCCTCCACTTT	CATGTPGGSPLHF
-	TRBV6-5	TRBD1	TRBJ1-6	TGTGCCAGCACCCTAGGGGGGACAGGGGGTTCACCCCTCCACTTT	CASTLGGTGGSPLHF
-	TRBV4-3	-	TRBJ2-1	TGCGCCAGCAGCCAAGATTATGGGGCTGGGTTTTGGGACAATGAGCAGTTCTTC	CASSQDYGAGFWDNEQFF
-	TRBV9	TRBD1	TRBJ2-7	TGTGCCAGCAGCCCCAGAGGGGACAGGGGGTCCCCCTACGAGCAGTACTTC	CASSPRGDRGSPYEQYF
few	TRBV15	TRBD1	TRBJ2-1	TGTGCCACCAGCAGAGGACAGGGGATGCTGGACAATGAGCAGTTCTTC	CATSRGQGMLDNEQFF
-	TRBV6-5	-	TRBJ1-1	TGTGCCAGCAGTTACCGAGAAGGACAAGCCACTGAAGCTTTCTTT	CASSYREGQATEAFF
few	TRBV7-9	-	TRBJ1-1	TGTGCCAGCAGCCTAGTGCAGGGGAACACTGAAGCTTTCTTT	CASSLVQGNTEAFF
-	TRBV9	-	TRBJ1-2	TGTGCCAGCACCAGCTTCGGGGGGGCCTCTGGCTACACCTTC	CASTSFGGASGYTF
few	TRBV5-6	-	TRBJ2-7	TGTGCCAGCAGCTTTCCACCATCCTACGAGCAGTACTTC	CASSFPPSYEQYF
-	TRBV9	TRBD1	TRBJ1-1	TGTGCCAGCAGCCCAGGGACAGTGAACACTGAAGCTTTCTTT	CASSPGTVNTEAFF
-	TRBV7-2	TRBD2	TRBJ2-1	TGTGCCAGCATCCTCGAGACGGCGGGGGGTTACAATGAGCAGTTCTTC	CASILETAGGYNEQFF
-	TRBV30	-	TRBJ2-7	TGTGCCTGGAGTGGTCACACCTACGAGCAGTACTTC	CAWSGHTYEQYF
-	TRBV6-6	TRBD1	TRBJ1-1	TGTGCCAGCAGTTGGGACAGGGTGAACACTGAAGCTTTCTTT	CASSWDRVNTEAFF
-	TRBV25-1	TRBD1	TRBJ2-7	TGTGCCAGCAGTGGCCTAAGGGACAGAACCTACGAGCAGTACTTC	CASSGLRDRTYEQYF
few	TRBV28	TRBD1	TRBJ2-7	TGTGCCAGCAGTTTTTCACAGGGGCGAGAGCAGTACTTC	CASSFSQGREQYF
-	TRBV7-9	-	TRBJ1-5	TGTGCCAGCAGCCCCGGGGGGGGGCCCCAGCATTTT	CASSPGGGPQHF
once	TRBV14	-	TRBJ2-7	TGTGCCAGCAGCCAAGTGTTCCCCTACGAGCAGTACTTC	CASSQVFPYEQYF
-	TRBV11-2	TRBD1	TRBJ2-1	TGTGCCAGCAGCTCTAGTGGGGGGCCAGGGGGCAGTGGGCAGTTCTTC	CASSSSGGPGGSGQFF
-	TRBV19	-	TRBJ1-1	TGTGCCAGTAGTACCAGGGTGAAGAACACTGAAGCTTTCTTT	CASSTRVKNTEAFF
-	TRBV7-9	TRBD1	TRBJ1-4	TGTGCCAGCAGCCTCGGGACAGGGGATGAAAAACTGTTTTTT	CASSLGTGDEKLFF
many	TRBV7-3	-	TRBJ2-5	TGTGCCAGCAGCTTAGACACCCAGTACTTC	CASSLDTQYF
-	TRBV4-3	-	TRBJ1-4	TGCGCCAGCAGCCTCAGCAGGGGTCCCGATGAAAAACTGTTTTTT	CASSLSRGPDEKLFF
-	TRBV30	-	TRBJ1-2	TGTGCCTGGAGCGGGACCCTCGGGGGCTACACCTTC	CAWSGTLGGYTF
few	TRBV19	-	TRBJ2-3	TGTGCCAGTAGTATTTTCCGGGGGCGCACAGATACGCAGTATTTT	CASSIFRGRTDTQYF
-	TRBV11-2	TRBD2	TRBJ2-3	TGTGCCAGCAGCTTAAGCGGGGGGGCCACAGATACGCAGTATTTT	CASSLSGGATDTQYF
-	TRBV7-9	-	TRBJ2-7	TGTGCCAGCAGCTTACGGGACACCTACGAGCAGTACTTC	CASSLRDTYEQYF
-	TRBV19	-	TRBJ1-5	TGTGCCAGTAGTACCCTTCGGGACGGACGCAATCAGCCCCAGCATTTT	CASSTLRDGRNQPQHF
few	TRBV29-1	TRBD1	TRBJ2-7	TGCAGCGTAGAGACGACAGGGTCCTACGAGCAGTACTTC	CSVETTGSYEQYF
few	TRBV11-2	-	TRBJ2-7	TGTGCCAGCAGCTTAGGAATGGGGGGCTACGAGCAGTACTTC	CASSLGMGGYEQYF
-	TRBV7-2	-	TRBJ2-3	TGTGCCAGCAGCTTAGTGGCGGTACCCACAGATACGCAGTATTTT	CASSLVAVPTDTQYF
-	TRBV29-1	TRBD1	TRBJ1-1	TGCAGCGCCAGGACAGGGGGCTACACTGAAGCTTTCTTT	CSARTGGYTEAFF
few	TRBV29-1	TRBD2	TRBJ2-3	TGCAGCGTTGAAGCGCCGGTAGCGGGGGAGATCACAGATACGCAGTATTTT	CSVEAPVAGEITDTQYF
-	TRBV30	-	TRBJ2-1	TGTGCCTGGAGTGTAAGTGCGGGGATAGGCGATGAGCAGTTCTTC	CAWSVSAGIGDEQFF
-	TRBV27	TRBD2	TRBJ2-3	TGTGCCAGCAGTTTAGCTAGCGGGGGCACAGATACGCAGTATTTT	CASSLASGGTDTQYF
-	TRBV7-9	-	TRBJ1-1	TGTGCCAGCAGCTTTGGGGGGGACACTGAAGCTTTCTTT	CASSFGGDTEAFF
few	TRBV4-3	-	TRBJ1-6	TGCGCCAGCAGCCAAGACAAGGACAATTCACCCCTCCACTTT	CASSQDKDNSPLHF
-	TRBV9	-	TRBJ2-3	TGTGCCAGCAGCCAGCAAGCGCGCGAAGGGGGAGATACGCAGTATTTT	CASSQQAREGGDTQYF
-	TRBV11-2	-	TRBJ1-1	TGTGCCAGCAGCTTATGGACAAGGACAGAGAACACTGAAGCTTTCTTT	CASSLWTRTENTEAFF